This T cell receptor (beta chain) was documented in a study of shared clonotypes between healthy human individuals. Study-wide background: A couple of female and a few male donors aged 18 to 49 were enrolled.

The CDR3 runs to 13 residues. The germline gives CDR1 SGDLS, CDR2 YYNGEE. This table comes from immunoSEQ multiplex PCR, and its TCRdb copy is limited to in-frame clones, with some not included. The sample contains 150,000 to 200,000 clones, approximately 62% of which appear only once. With respect to this clone: The junction does not match germline at one end; this may be a read error.

Input material: memory CD4+ T cells sorted from blood. Subset reported: CD45RA-negative fraction. V gene TRBV9 combines with J gene TRBJ2-3; 7 bases align to TRBD2. This receptor was taken from a man in his thirties or forties in good health. In DNA, the CDR3 is TGCGCCAGCGATCTAGCGGACACAGATACGCAGTATTTT. It yields the protein CASDLADTDTQYF.